This T cell receptor beta chain is drawn from a study of beta chain features in type 1 diabetes. Notes on the study in general: People with Type 1 diabetes carried modestly yet significantly shorter TCRB CDR3s in all four CD4+ subsets.

The authors reverse transcribed all of the isolated RNA, so sequencing captured expressed TCRB transcripts. Measured with immunoSEQ multiplex PCR; TCRdb has only the in-frame clones, and not every one. The sample shows a few hundred thousand clones, about 15% of them seen only once. Germline assignment: CDR1 SGHRS and CDR2 YFSETQ. The V gene lost 4 bases and the J gene lost 9 bases, with 11 bases spanning the gap. There are 12 residues in the CDR3. To note about this clone: Its antigen remains unknown.

The rearrangement joins TRBV5-1 to TRBJ2-1; D ambiguous. The clonotype was recovered from a young man with type 1 diabetes. What was sequenced was naive CD4+ T cells from blood. DNA for the CDR3: TGCGCCAGCAGCCTTAGCCTAACTGAGCAGTTCTTC. Its protein product is CASSLSLTEQFF.